This record concerns one TCR beta chain sequence. All patients were untreated before thyroid surgery. This sample was taken from a study of metastatic and nonmetastatic thyroid tumors. Looking at the study overall: Repertoire data that came from the blood and tumor or nodule tissue of malignant and benign thyroid patients were compared.

TCRdb re-called clones from the PCR reads using MiXCR. The table has about 8,000 clones, roughly a quarter seen once. Trimming stripped 5 bases from V and 2 bases from J, with 10 bases between. This CDR3 has 14 residues. Germline V gene sequence: CDR1 SGHDN, CDR2 FVKESK. The chain links TRBV14 to TRBJ1-3; D may be TRBD1 (5 bases). Sequenced sample: tumor tissue. The source is a female donor with papillary thyroid cancer or a benign thyroid nodule (not recorded which). Some clones in this sample may be carry-over from other donors' samples. The CDR3 here is CASSLRGAGNTIYF. The CDR3 DNA reads as TGTGCCAGCAGCTTGAGGGGTGCTGGAAACACCATATATTTT.